The subject of this entry is one T cell receptor (beta chain). The antigen this receptor binds is unknown. Per-base quality was not reported, and no clone a single base away is much larger than it. The immunoSEQ Assay, a bias-controlled multiplex PCR, was used to amplify TCRbeta CDR3 regions from genomic DNA. The authors processed their data as follows. Nucleated cell counts per sample were estimated from amplification of reference gene primers within the assay. To quantify the absolute abundance of each unique TCRbeta CDR3 rearrangement, sequence reads were collapsed and filtered. For each sample, productive Simpson clonality was calculated as the square root of Simpson's diversity index across productive rearrangements. TCRdb took over this immuneACCESS table, retaining in-frame rearrangements with V and J assigned. Such tables are incomplete; in checked studies, under half of the missing clones stem from an unresolved V gene, and the remainder is unexplained. V, J and clone size derive from that table, while D and trimming were established from the DNA sequence. The sample table records fewer than 300,000 clones; less than 85% of these occur just once. The top ten constitute around 2.6% of the sample.

Whole blood was collected in K2EDTA tubes by collaborating institutions according to the institutions' own protocols. For TCRbeta analysis, collaborators shipped samples as frozen whole blood, isolated PBMCs, or DNA extracted from either of those sample types. This entry is derived from a study of blood T cell repertoires in COVID-19 (dated by TCRdb to the early 2020s). About the investigation overall: Collaborator samples came from the United States, Italy and Spain and covered acute and convalescent phases of COVID-19. The material from the prospective study consisted of cDNA or gDNA derived from T cells, B-cell-depleted T cells, or PBMCs. Samples were obtained from the ongoing ImmuneRACE study (first 160 participants) and from 1,000 to 1,500 subjects provided by 6 global collaborators. The repertoires were released in a freely available public database meant as a resource for research on the immune response to SARS-CoV-2. Where HLA class I and class II types were available, the types were taken from metadata supplied by the sample provider, not from assay-based typing. Nearly every sample came with metadata listing a de-identified subject ID, COVID-19 status, age in years and sex. Subjects who had been exposed to COVID-19, were actively infected with it, or had recovered from it provided the deeply sampled blood TCRbeta repertoires that made up the dataset.

The paper's findings and limits, for the study overall: Clinical and demographic metadata were provided uncurated, with the amount varying by source and participant.

The germline V gene (reference sequence) sets CDR1 to SEHNR and CDR2 to FQNEAQ. A distance of 8 bases separates the germline ends of V and J, which lose 3 bases and 7 bases respectively. The cysteine opens and the phenylalanine closes a CDR3 of 12 amino acids. Only CDR3 DNA remains: 36 bases, in frame from the first base. The TCR comes from an older woman with active or convalescent COVID-19. The sequenced sample consisted of peripheral blood. This sequence uses TRBV7-9 and TRBJ2-3, and possibly TRBD2, on 5 matching bases. The nucleotide sequence is TGTGCCAGCAGCTTGGCCGGGAATACGCAGTATTTT. Its coded protein is CASSLAGNTQYF.